The entry below gives a single T cell receptor beta chain sequence along with its context. The sample belongs to a study of T cells in tumors after PD-1 blockade. Study background: Some patients also took daily vismodegib 150 mg during anti-PD-1 treatment.

This CDR3 has 14 residues. V shed 1 base, J shed 4 bases, and the junction held 6 bases outside the gene matches. Per the germline V gene, CDR1 is SQVTM and CDR2 is ANQGSEA. TCRdb's copy holds only in-frame clones and misses some; the assay was immunoSEQ multiplex PCR. Of 35,000 or so clones listed, roughly 78% are singletons. The chain recombines TRBV29-1 with TRBJ1-2; 7 bases agree with TRBD1. This TCR was sampled from a human donor with basal cell carcinoma. Sequenced material: PBMCs, taken before anti-PD-1 treatment. Written as DNA, the CDR3 is TGCAGCGTTGAAGCACTCGACAGGGCCTATGGCTACACCTTC. Translation: CSVEALDRAYGYTF.